One and the same sample provided the 6 T cell receptor beta chains below, sequenced in a study of blood T cells in healthy people across ages. Then a second PCR, running roughly 7 to 11 cycles, was carried out with a sample-barcoded 5' primer and a J-beta primer mix. MiXCR was run by TCRdb on the 5' RACE reads, yielding one entry per CDR3 protein. The profile shows about 640,000 distinct CDR3 sequences, approximately 59% of them singletons. Sequenced input: blood. Receptor source: a man in his sixties in good health.

V and J are TRBV6-1 and TRBJ2-5; 8 positions agree with TRBD2. Germline V lookup: CDR1 MNHNS, CDR2 SASEGT. J gave up 2 bases and V 7 bases, and 6 bases lay outside the gene matches. CDR3 length equals 14 residues. CDR3 nucleotides: TGTGCCAGCACGAGCGGGGGTACTCAAGAGACCCAGTACTTC. Translation: CASTSGGTQETQYF.

For this clonotype: This may arise from a read error, as a much more abundant clone is one base away. The rearrangement links TRBV29-1 to TRBJ2-6; 9 bases are a match to TRBD1. J was trimmed by 1 base and V by 4 bases; bases with no gene match: 5. CDR3 length: 16 residues. CDR1 and CDR2 from the germline V gene are SQVTM and ANQGSEA. This chain's CDR3 is CSVVGTGSSGANVLTF. The CDR3 DNA is TGCAGCGTTGTCGGGACAGGGTCTTCTGGGGCCAACGTCCTGACTTTC.

V usage is TRBV4-2 and J usage is TRBJ2-5; D may be TRBD1 (6 bases). Trimming took off 4 bases at V and 2 bases at J, with 14 bases between the two ends. The CDR3 sequence is 15 residues long. Germline values: CDR1 LGHNA, CDR2 YNFKEQ. CDR3 region: CASSRFVGTQETQYF. The CDR3 coding sequence is TGTGCCAGCAGCCGGTTTGTGGGGACACAAGAGACCCAGTACTTC.

The chain couples TRBV5-1 to TRBJ1-4; tentatively, D is TRBD1 (6 bases). The CDR3 loop spans 14 amino acids. Germline V gives CDR1 SGHRS, CDR2 YFSETQ. The V end was cut by 1 base, the J end by 6 bases, with 10 bases between. The CDR3: CASSLTRQDEKLFF. CDR3 DNA sequence: TGCGCCAGCAGCTTGACCAGACAGGATGAAAAACTGTTTTTT.

This clonotype was seen just once. The gene calls are TRBV2 and TRBJ2-4; D uncertain. The V end lost 3 bases, the J end lost 0 bases, and 6 bases lay between the germline ends. CDR1 and CDR2 (germline): SNHLY, FYNNEI. The CDR3 length is 14 residues. CDR3 DNA sequence: TGTGCCAGCAGTGATGACCTAGCCAAAAACATTCAGTACTTC. Amino acid sequence: CASSDDLAKNIQYF. Full variable domain (rest looked up from reference TRBV2 and TRBJ2-4): EPEVTQTPSHQVTQMGQEVILRCVPISNHLYFYWYRQILGQKVEFLVSFYNNEISEKSEIFDDQFSVERPDGSNFTLKIRSTKLEDSAMYFCASSDDLAKNIQYFGAGTRLSVL.

V is TRBV20-1 and J is TRBJ2-1, with D possibly being TRBD2 (6 bases). CDR1 and CDR2 (germline): DFQATT, SNEGSKA (reference sequence). With 7 bases removed from V and 5 bases from J, the gap between germline ends came to 15 bases. This CDR3 region has 13 residues. The CDR3 bases are TGCAGTGTGACCGGGACTCTAAACAATGAGCAGTTCTTC. This codes for CSVTGTLNNEQFF.